This T cell receptor beta chain was found in a study of blood T cells in healthy people across ages. Looking at the study overall: About one barcoded beta molecule was captured per two T cells (by template switching). Notes on the study in general: Older age went with lower TCR beta diversity per million T cells, in a roughly linear way. Considered underestimates were the diversity estimates obtained from one million T cells.

Comment on this clonotype: Its target is unknown.

Per individual sample, total RNA of at least 5 micrograms was extracted. Trimming took 9 bases from V and 0 from J, leaving 12 bases between them. The CDR3 sequence is 14 residues long. A second about 6 to 11 cycle PCR used barcoded and J-beta primers. TCRdb re-analysed the 5' RACE reads in MiXCR, keeping a single row per CDR3 protein. The sample has about a million distinct CDR3 sequences, under 50% seen once. The receptor's source is a man aged 25 to 40 in good health. The sequenced material came from blood. The rearrangement joins TRBV12-3 or TRBV12-4 to TRBJ2-1; D is ambiguous. CDR3 protein: CASSHRSSYNEQFF. Written as DNA, the CDR3 is TGTGCCAGTAGCCACCGTAGCTCCTACAATGAGCAGTTCTTC.